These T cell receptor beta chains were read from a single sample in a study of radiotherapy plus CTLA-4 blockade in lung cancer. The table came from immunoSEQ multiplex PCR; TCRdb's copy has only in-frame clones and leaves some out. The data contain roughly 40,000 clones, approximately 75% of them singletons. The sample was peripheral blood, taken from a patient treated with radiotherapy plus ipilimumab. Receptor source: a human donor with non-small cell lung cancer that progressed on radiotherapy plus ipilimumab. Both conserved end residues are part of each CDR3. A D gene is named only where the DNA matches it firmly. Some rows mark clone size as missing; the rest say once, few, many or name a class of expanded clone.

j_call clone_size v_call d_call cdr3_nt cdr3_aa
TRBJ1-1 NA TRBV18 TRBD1 TGTGCCAGCTCACCACCGAACAGGGGGAACACTGAAGCTTTCTTT CASSPPNRGNTEAFF
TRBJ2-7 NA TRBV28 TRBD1 TGTGCCAGCAGTTCGGGACAGGCCGACTACGAGCAGTACTTC CASSSGQADYEQYF
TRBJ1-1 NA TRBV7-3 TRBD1 TGTGCCAGCAGCGCCCAGGGACAGGGGGCTGAAGCTTTCTTT CASSAQGQGAEAFF
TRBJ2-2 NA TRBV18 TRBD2 TGTGCCAGCTCACCTCCTAGCGGGGCCGGGGAGCTGTTTTTT CASSPPSGAGELFF
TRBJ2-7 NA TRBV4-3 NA TGCGCCAGCAGCCAATATTCCGGGAGTGGGTACGAGCAGTACTTC CASSQYSGSGYEQYF
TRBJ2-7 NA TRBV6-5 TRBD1 TGTGCCAGCAGTATCAAGACAGGGGACGAGCAGTACTTC CASSIKTGDEQYF
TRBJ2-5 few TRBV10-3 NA TGTGCCATCAGTCATCAGGGAAACCAAGAGACCCAGTACTTC CAISHQGNQETQYF
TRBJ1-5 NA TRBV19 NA TGTGCCACAAACAGGGCGCGGGCTTTAGGCGAGCCCCAGCATTTT CATNRARALGEPQHF
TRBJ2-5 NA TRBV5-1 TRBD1 TGCGCCAGCAGTTCGAACGGACAGGGCCAAGAGACCCAGTACTTC CASSSNGQGQETQYF
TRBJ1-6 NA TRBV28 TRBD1 TGTGCCAGCAGTTTACGTTGGACAGGGTCTATTTCACCCCTCCACTTT CASSLRWTGSISPLHF
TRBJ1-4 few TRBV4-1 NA TGCGCCAGCAGCCCGACAGAATCTAATGAAAAACTGTTTTTT CASSPTESNEKLFF
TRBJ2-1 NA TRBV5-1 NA TGCGCCAGCAGCCTTCGACCGGGACCCCTGGGGGCTGAGCAGTTCTTC CASSLRPGPLGAEQFF
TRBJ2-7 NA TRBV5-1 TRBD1 TGCGCCAGCAGCTTGCGGGACAGGAGCGATGAGCAGTACTTC CASSLRDRSDEQYF
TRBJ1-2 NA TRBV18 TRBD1 TGTGCCAGCTCACTAGACAGGGAACGCTACACCTTC CASSLDRERYTF
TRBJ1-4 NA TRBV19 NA TGTGCCAGTAGTATAGATAGATGGAATGAAAAACTGTTTTTT CASSIDRWNEKLFF
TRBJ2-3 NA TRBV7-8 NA TGTGCCAGCAGCCGATCCTTCCGTACGGGGGGCTCCACAGATACGCAGTATTTT CASSRSFRTGGSTDTQYF
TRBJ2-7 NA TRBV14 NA TGTGCCAGCAGCCACCGACCCGACGGGTACGAGCAGTACTTC CASSHRPDGYEQYF
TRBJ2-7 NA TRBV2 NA TGTGCCAGCAGTGAAGGCGACTACGAGCAGTACTTC CASSEGDYEQYF
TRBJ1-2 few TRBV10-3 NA TGTGCCATCAGTGAGTCGGCGGACTATGGCTACACCTTC CAISESADYGYTF
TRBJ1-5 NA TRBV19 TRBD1 TGTGCCAGTAGTAGTCTGGGACAGGGCGGCCAGCCCCAGCATTTT CASSSLGQGGQPQHF
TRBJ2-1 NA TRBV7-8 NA TGTGCCAGCAGCTTAGGGGGCCACTACAATGAGCAGTTCTTC CASSLGGHYNEQFF
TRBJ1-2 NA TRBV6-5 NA TGTGCCAGCAGTTACTCAGCGGGTGTCTACACCTTC CASSYSAGVYTF
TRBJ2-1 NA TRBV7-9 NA TGTGCCAGCAGCTCCGGGGTAGCGCGCAATGAGCAGTTCTTC CASSSGVARNEQFF
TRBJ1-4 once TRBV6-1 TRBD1 TGTGCCAGCAGTGAAGTGGACAGGGCTTTTAATGAAAAACTGTTTTTT CASSEVDRAFNEKLFF
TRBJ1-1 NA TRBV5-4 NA TGTGCCAGCAGCTTGACACACACTGAAGCTTTCTTT CASSLTHTEAFF
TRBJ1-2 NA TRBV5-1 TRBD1 TGCGCCAGCAGCGATCGGACAGGCCTTTTAGGCTACACCTTC CASSDRTGLLGYTF
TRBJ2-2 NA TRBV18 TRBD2 TGTGCCAGCTCATCGGGACTAGCGGGGGGACCTGAGCTGTTTTTT CASSSGLAGGPELFF
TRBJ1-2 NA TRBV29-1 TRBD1 TGCAGCGCCGGGGGGGGGAAGATGGGACAGGGATACTATGGCTACACCTTC CSAGGGKMGQGYYGYTF
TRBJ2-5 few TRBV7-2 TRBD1 TGTGCCAGCAGCCTCTCCCGACGACAGGGAGAGACCCAGTACTTC CASSLSRRQGETQYF
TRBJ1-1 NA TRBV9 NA TGTGCCAGCAGCGCGAGCCCCGAGGTATACACTGAAGCTTTCTTT CASSASPEVYTEAFF
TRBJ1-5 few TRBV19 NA TGTGCCAGTAGTGGGACATATAGCAATCAGCCCCAGCATTTT CASSGTYSNQPQHF
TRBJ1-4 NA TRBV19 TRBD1 TGTGCCAGTAGTGCCGGACAGGGGGCGGGCGAAAAACTGTTTTTT CASSAGQGAGEKLFF
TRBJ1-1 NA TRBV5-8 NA TGTGCCAGCAGCTTGGTACAGGGTAGGACTGAAGCTTTCTTT CASSLVQGRTEAFF
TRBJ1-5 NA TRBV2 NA TGTGCCAGTTACAGGGATAGCAATCAGCCCCAGCATTTT CASYRDSNQPQHF
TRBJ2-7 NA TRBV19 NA TGTGCCAGTAGTCTCTCCCACGGGGGGCTCTACGAGCAGTACTTC CASSLSHGGLYEQYF
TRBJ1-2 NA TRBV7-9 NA TGTGCCAGCAGCTTTACCTCCACCGGACAAGCTAACTATGGCTACACCTTC CASSFTSTGQANYGYTF
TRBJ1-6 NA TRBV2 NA TGTGCCAGCAGTGACTTAGGGGCCGTTAATTCACCCCTCCACTTT CASSDLGAVNSPLHF
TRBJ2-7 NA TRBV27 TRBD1 TGTGCCAGCAGTTTCGACAGGGGTGGGACCTACGAGCAGTACTTC CASSFDRGGTYEQYF
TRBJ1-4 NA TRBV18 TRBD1 TGTGCCAGCTCACCGGGACAGGCTTCAACTAATGAAAAACTGTTTTTT CASSPGQASTNEKLFF
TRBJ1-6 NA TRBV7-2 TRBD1 TGTGCCAGCAGCAGGACAGGGGGATATAATTCACCCCTCCACTTT CASSRTGGYNSPLHF
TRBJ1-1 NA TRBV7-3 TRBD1 TGTGCCAGCAGCTTAATCGGGACAGCCAACACTGAAGCTTTCTTT CASSLIGTANTEAFF
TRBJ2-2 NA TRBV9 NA TGTGCCAGCAGGGCCGGGACTGAAAACACCGGGGAGCTGTTTTTT CASRAGTENTGELFF
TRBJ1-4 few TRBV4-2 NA TGTGCCAGCAGCCAGGAAGGTCCTCGGAGCTATAATGAAAAACTGTTTTTT CASSQEGPRSYNEKLFF
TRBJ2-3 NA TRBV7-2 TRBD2 TGTGCCAGCAGCGCCTTCCAGCGGGGTTCTAGCACAGATACGCAGTATTTT CASSAFQRGSSTDTQYF
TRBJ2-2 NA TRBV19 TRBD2 TGTGCCAGTAGTATTACTAGCGGGGCTCACACCGGGGAGCTGTTTTTT CASSITSGAHTGELFF
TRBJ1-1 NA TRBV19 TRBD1 TGTGCCAGTAACGACAGGGGAGGGAACACTGAAGCTTTCTTT CASNDRGGNTEAFF
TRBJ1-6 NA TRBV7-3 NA TGTGCCAGCAGCAGTCAACCCGGGGGAAATTCACCCCTCCACTTT CASSSQPGGNSPLHF
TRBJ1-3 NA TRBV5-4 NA TGTGCCAGCAGCTTGGCTGGGGCCGGAAACACCATATATTTT CASSLAGAGNTIYF